Below, 13 T cell receptor beta chains from the same sample are listed, as sequenced in a study of post-analysis software for immune sequencing data. Study-level findings and limits: Elevated frequency relative to controls characterized several TRBV segments in patients, TRBV5-6, TRBV5-1 and TRBV20-1 among them.

The antigens for these receptors are not known. Unique molecular identifiers were carried by the TCR beta cDNA libraries. TCRdb analysed the PCR reads with MiXCR anew, one entry per CDR3 protein. Here the sample spans about 560,000 distinct CDR3 sequences, 44% being singletons. Sequencing was done on a sample of blood. Receptors were obtained from a girl aged 10 to 17 with multiple sclerosis.

The rearrangement uses TRBV7-8 and TRBJ2-4; D gene unclear. Judging by the DNA end, TRBJ2-7 fits better; the J call may be wrong. Germline lookup yields CDR1 SGHVS and CDR2 FQNEAQ. The CDR3 loop spans 12 amino acids. The CDR3 sequence: CASSLVIDEQYF. The CDR3 coding sequence is TGTGCCAGCAGCTTAGTTATTGACGAGCAGTACTTC.

In the case of this clonotype: Germline and junction disagree at one end, which may indicate a read error. The chain couples TRBV5-5 to TRBJ1-2; the D gene is possibly TRBD1 (5 bases). The CDR3 loop spans 12 amino acids. The germline V gene encodes CDR1 SGHKS and CDR2 YYEKEE (reference sequence). CDR3 sequence: CAGSLGQDGYTF. DNA of the CDR3: TGTGCCGGCAGCTTGGGGCAGGATGGCTACACCTTC.

The table lists this clonotype with a few counts. The DNA for the CDR3 is TGTGCCAGCAGTCCTAGCGGGAAGGGAGAGACCCAGTACTTC. It encodes CASSPSGKGETQYF. The chain carries TRBV12-3 or TRBV12-4 and TRBJ2-7; TRBD2 aligns across 9 bases. TRBJ2-5 matches the DNA end more closely, so the J call is doubtful. This CDR3 spans 14 amino acids.

This clonotype was observed a handful of times. V usage is TRBV27 and J usage is TRBJ2-7; 7 bases map to TRBD1. The CDR3 has 14 amino acids. The V gene end was trimmed by 0 bases and the J gene end by 5 bases; junction bases not matched to a gene: 4. Germline CDR1 reads MNHEY; CDR2 reads SMNVEV (reference sequence). As DNA, the CDR3 is TGTGCCAGCAGTTTATCGAACAGGGGTAACGAGCAGTACTTC. This encodes CASSLSNRGNEQYF.

This clonotype was seen just once. A junction end diverges from the germline sequence, so it may reflect a read error. The chain has TRBV6-5 and TRBJ2-5; D assignment may be TRBD1 or TRBD2 (6 bases each). The germline CDR1 and CDR2 sequences are MNHEY and SVGAGI. The CDR3 consists of 14 residues. The CDR3 region has the DNA TGTGCCAGCAGGCTCCAGGGACAACGGGAGACCCAGAACTTC. Its translation is CASRLQGQRETQNF.

The V gene is TRBV6-6, the J gene TRBJ2-3; perhaps TRBD1 as D (5 bases). Trimming stripped 6 bases from V and 2 bases from J, with 15 bases between. The CDR3 is 15 residues long. Germline V CDR1 and CDR2: MNHNY, SVGAGI (reference sequence). CDR3 sequence: CASSLRGLFTDTQYF. DNA for the CDR3: TGTGCCAGCAGCCTTAGGGGTCTGTTCACAGATACGCAGTATTTT.

J is TRBJ2-7 and V is TRBV2; TRBD1 matches at 7 bases. This CDR3 spans 14 amino acids. CDR1 and CDR2 from the germline V gene are SNHLY and FYNNEI. The J segment lost 4 bases and the V segment lost 5 bases, leaving 8 bases of the junction unmatched. The CDR3 region is CASSPPSTGYEQYF. CDR3 nucleotides: TGTGCCAGCAGTCCCCCCTCGACAGGGTACGAGCAGTACTTC.

This sequence joins TRBV4-1 and TRBJ2-1, with TRBD1 identical over 9 bases. Germline loops: CDR1 MGHRA, CDR2 YSYEKL. V lost 3 bases and J lost 7; bases outside the gene matches: 10. This CDR3 is 16 amino acids long. The CDR3 spells CASSQEPGQGWNEQFF. The CDR3 DNA follows: TGCGCCAGCAGCCAGGAACCGGGACAGGGCTGGAATGAGCAGTTCTTC.

The chain links TRBV12-3 or TRBV12-4 to TRBJ1-1; D uncertain. The CDR3 length is 14 residues. Trimming removed 4 bases at V and 4 bases at J, with 13 bases between. The CDR3 coding sequence is TGTGCCAGCAGTTGGGGAAGGGAACGCACTGAAGCTTTCTTT. Amino acid sequence: CASSWGRERTEAFF.

This clonotype has at least ten counts. V and J are TRBV20-1 and TRBJ1-2, with TRBD1 matching over 7 bases. In germline, CDR1 is DFQATT, CDR2 SNEGSKA (reference sequence). Germline trimming cut 5 bases from V and 3 bases from J; bases unmatched to any gene: 9. CDR3 size: 14 residues. The CDR3 here is CSAETGARDYGYTF. The CDR3 nucleotides are TGCAGTGCTGAAACAGGGGCGCGGGACTATGGCTACACCTTC.

CDR3 sequence reads: CASSPPGGVSEEQYF. The CDR3 DNA reads as TGTGCCAGCAGCCCTCCAGGGGGCGTCTCGGAGGAGCAGTACTTC. The V gene is TRBV11-1, the J gene TRBJ2-7; 8 bases map to TRBD1. With V trimmed by 5 bases and J by 7 bases, 13 bases remained unmatched. This CDR3 has 15 amino acids. In germline, CDR1 is SGHAT, CDR2 FQDESV (reference sequence).

V is TRBV7-9 and J is TRBJ1-1; D is ambiguous. The CDR3 has 15 residues. The ends were cut back, 5 bases at V and 4 bases at J, with 17 bases in the middle. Looked up from germline, CDR1 is SEHNR and CDR2 is FQNEAQ (reference sequence). This CDR3 reads CASSPPGGRITEAFF. The DNA for the CDR3 is TGTGCCAGCAGCCCGCCGGGAGGGCGCATCACTGAAGCTTTCTTT.

This clonotype came up a few times. This sequence joins TRBV6-5 and TRBJ2-1; D is possibly TRBD1 (5 bases). With 2 bases removed from V and 0 bases from J, the gap between germline ends came to 8 bases. This CDR3 contains 15 residues. CDR1 and CDR2 from the germline V gene are MNHEY and SVGAGI. The CDR3 loop reads CASSYGASSYNEQFF. Here the CDR3 DNA reads TGTGCCAGCAGTTACGGGGCGAGCTCCTACAATGAGCAGTTCTTC.